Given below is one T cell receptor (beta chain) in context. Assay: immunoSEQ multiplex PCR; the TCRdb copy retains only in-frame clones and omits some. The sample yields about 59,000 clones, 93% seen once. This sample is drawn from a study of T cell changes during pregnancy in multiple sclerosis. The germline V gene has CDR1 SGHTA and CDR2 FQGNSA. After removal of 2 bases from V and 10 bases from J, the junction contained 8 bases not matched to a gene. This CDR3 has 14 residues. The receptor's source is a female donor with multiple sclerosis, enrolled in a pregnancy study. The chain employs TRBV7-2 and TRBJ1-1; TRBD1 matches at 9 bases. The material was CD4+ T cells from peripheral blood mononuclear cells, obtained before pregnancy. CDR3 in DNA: TGTGCCAGCAGCTTAAACAGGGGGCTTGGTGGAGCTTTCTTT. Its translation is CASSLNRGLGGAFF. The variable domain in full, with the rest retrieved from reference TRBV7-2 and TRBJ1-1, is GAGVSQSPSNKVTEKGKDVELRCDPISGHTALYWYRQSLGQGLEFLIYFQGNSAPDKSGLPSDRFSAERTGGSVSTLTIQRTQQEDSAVYLCASSLNRGLGGAFFGQGTRLTVV.